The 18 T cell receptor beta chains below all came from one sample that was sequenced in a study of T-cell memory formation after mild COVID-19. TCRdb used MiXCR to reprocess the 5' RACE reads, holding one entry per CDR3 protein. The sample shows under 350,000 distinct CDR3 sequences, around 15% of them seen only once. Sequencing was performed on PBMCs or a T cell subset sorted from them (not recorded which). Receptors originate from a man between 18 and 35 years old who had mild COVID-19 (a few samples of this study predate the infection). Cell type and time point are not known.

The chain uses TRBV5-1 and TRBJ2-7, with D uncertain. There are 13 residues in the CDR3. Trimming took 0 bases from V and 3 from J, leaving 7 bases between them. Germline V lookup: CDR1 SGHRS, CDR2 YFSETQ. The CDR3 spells CASSLEGSYEQYV. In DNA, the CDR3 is TGCGCCAGCAGCTTGGAGGGAAGCTACGAGCAGTACGTC.

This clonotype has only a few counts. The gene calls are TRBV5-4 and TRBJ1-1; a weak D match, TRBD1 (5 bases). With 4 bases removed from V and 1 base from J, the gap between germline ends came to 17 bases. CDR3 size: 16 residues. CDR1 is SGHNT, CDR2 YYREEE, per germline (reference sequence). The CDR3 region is CASSTGAPGANTEAFF. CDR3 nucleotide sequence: TGTGCCAGCAGCACCGGGGCCCCTGGGGCGAACACTGAAGCTTTCTTT.

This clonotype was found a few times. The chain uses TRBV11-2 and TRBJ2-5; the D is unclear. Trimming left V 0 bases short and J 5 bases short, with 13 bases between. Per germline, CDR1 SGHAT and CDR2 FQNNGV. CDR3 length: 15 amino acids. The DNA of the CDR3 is TGTGCCAGCAGCTTAGAGGCCCCGACGTGGGAGACCCAGTACTTC. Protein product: CASSLEAPTWETQYF.

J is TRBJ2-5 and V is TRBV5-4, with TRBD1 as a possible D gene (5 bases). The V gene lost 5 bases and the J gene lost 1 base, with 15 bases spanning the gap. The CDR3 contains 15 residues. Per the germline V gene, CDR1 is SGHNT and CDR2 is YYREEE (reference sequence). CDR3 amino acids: CASRARVGLQETQYF. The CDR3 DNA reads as TGTGCCAGCAGGGCACGAGTGGGGCTCCAAGAGACCCAGTACTTC.

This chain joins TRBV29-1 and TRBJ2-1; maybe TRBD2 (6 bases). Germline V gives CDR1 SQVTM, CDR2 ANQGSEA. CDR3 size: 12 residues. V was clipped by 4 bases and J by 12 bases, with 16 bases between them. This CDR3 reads CSVVVWGEGQFF. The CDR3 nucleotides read TGCAGCGTTGTGGTGTGGGGGGAAGGGCAGTTCTTC.

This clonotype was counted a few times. The DNA of the CDR3 is TGTGCCAGCAGTGTAGGGGGCAAAGAGACCCAGTACTTC. Amino acids: CASSVGGKETQYF. The rearrangement uses TRBV28 and TRBJ2-5; 7 bases are a match to TRBD1. Germline values: CDR1 MDHEN, CDR2 SYDVKM. With V trimmed by 5 bases and J by 3 bases, 3 bases remained unmatched. This CDR3 contains 13 residues. Supplemented by reference TRBV28 and TRBJ2-5, the full variable domain reads DVKVTQSSRYLVKRTGEKVFLECVQDMDHENMFWYRQDPGLGLRLIYFSYDVKMKEKGDIPEGYSVSREKKERFSLILESASTNQTSMYLCASSVGGKETQYFGPGTRLLVL.

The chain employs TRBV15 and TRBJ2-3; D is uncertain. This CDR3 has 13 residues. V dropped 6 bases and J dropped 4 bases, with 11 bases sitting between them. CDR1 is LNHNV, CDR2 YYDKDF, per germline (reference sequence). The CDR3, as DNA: TGTGCCACCAGATCCAGCTTGGCAGATACGCAGTATTTT. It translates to CATRSSLADTQYF.

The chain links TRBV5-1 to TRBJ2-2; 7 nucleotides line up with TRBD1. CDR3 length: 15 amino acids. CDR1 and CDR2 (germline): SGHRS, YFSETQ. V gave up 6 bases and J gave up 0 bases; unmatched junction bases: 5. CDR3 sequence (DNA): TGCGCCAGCAATACAGGGGAAGCGAACACCGGGGAGCTGTTTTTT. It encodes CASNTGEANTGELFF.

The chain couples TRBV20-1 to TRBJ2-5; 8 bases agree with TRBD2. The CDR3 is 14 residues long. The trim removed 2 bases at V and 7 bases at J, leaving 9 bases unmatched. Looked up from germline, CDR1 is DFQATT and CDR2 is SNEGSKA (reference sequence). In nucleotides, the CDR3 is TGCAGTGCTAGAAAAGCGGGGGCCCCCGGGACCCAGTACTTC. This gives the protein CSARKAGAPGTQYF.

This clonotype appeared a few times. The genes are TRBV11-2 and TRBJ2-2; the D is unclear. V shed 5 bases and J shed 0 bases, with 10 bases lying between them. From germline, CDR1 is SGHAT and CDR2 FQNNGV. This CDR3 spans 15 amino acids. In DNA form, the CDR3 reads TGTGCCAGCAGCCGAGGCAGATCGAACACCGGGGAGCTGTTTTTT. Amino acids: CASSRGRSNTGELFF.

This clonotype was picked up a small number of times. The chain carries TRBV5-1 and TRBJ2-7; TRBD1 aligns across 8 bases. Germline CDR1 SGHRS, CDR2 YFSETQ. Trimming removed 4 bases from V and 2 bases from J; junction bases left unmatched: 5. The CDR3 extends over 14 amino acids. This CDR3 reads CASSAPGQAYEQYF. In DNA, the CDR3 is TGCGCCAGCAGCGCCCCGGGACAGGCCTACGAGCAGTACTTC.

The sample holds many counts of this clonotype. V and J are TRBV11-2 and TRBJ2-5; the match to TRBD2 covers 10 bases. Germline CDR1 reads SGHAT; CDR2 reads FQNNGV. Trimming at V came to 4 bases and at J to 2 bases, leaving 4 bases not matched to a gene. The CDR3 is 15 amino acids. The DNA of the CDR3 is TGTGCCAGCAGCTCGTGGACTAGCGGACAAGAGACCCAGTACTTC. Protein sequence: CASSSWTSGQETQYF. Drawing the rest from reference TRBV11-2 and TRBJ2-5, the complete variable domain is EAGVAQSPRYKIIEKRQSVAFWCNPISGHATLYWYQQILGQGPKLLIQFQNNGVVDDSQLPKDRFSAERLKGVDSTLKIQPAKLEDSAVYLCASSSWTSGQETQYFGPGTRLLVL.

The CDR3 bases are TGCGCCAGCAGCGTAACAGGGGAAGGTGAGCAGTACTTC. It translates to CASSVTGEGEQYF. The chain carries TRBV10-2 and TRBJ2-7; 7 bases match TRBD1. The CDR3 has 13 amino acids. V was pared by 6 bases and J by 7 bases, with 9 bases of the junction left unmatched. Germline lookup yields CDR1 WSHSY and CDR2 SAAADI.

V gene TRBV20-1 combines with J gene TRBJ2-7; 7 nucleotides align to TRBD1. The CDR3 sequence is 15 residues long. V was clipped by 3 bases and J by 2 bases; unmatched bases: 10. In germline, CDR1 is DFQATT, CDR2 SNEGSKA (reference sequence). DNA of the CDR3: TGCAGTGCTAGGAAGGACAGGCTCACCCCCTACGAGCAGTACTTC. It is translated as CSARKDRLTPYEQYF.

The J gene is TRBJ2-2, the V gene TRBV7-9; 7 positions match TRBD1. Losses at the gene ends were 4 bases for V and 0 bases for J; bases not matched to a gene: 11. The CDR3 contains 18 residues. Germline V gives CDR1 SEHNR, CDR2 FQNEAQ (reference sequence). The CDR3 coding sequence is TGTGCCAGCAGCTCGGGACAGATATCTTTCGCGAACACCGGGGAGCTGTTTTTT. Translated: CASSSGQISFANTGELFF.

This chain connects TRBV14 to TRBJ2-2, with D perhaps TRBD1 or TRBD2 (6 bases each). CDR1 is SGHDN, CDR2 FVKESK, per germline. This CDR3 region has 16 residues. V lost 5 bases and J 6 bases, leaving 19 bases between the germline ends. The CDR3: CASSDEGGRRAGELFF. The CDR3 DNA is TGTGCCAGCAGCGACGAGGGGGGTCGGCGTGCCGGGGAGCTGTTTTTT.

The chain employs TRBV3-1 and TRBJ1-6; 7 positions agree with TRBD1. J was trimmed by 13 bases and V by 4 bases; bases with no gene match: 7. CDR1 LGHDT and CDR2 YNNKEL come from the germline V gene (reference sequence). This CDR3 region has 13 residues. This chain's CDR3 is CASSRTGAQPLHF. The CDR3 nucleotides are TGTGCCAGCAGCCGTACAGGGGCTCAGCCCCTCCACTTT.

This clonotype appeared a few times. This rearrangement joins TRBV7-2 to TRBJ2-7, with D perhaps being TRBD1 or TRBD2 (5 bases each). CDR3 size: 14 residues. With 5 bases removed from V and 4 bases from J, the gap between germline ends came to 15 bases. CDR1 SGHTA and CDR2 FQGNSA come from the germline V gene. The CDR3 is CASSPTWDGYEQYF. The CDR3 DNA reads TGTGCCAGCAGCCCGACGTGGGACGGGTACGAGCAGTACTTC.